One and the same sample provided the 22 T cell receptor beta chains below, sequenced in a study of cytomegalovirus exposure and HLA in healthy donors. The PCR made use of 60 Vbeta and 13 Jbeta primers. Produced via immunoSEQ multiplex PCR; TCRdb's table is partial and in-frame only. The table has about 150,000 clones, approximately 87% seen once. Sequences were obtained from PBMCs. All receptors come from a man aged 40-55 years in good health and CMV-seronegative.

The chain has TRBV11-2 and TRBJ2-2; TRBD2 might be the D (5 bases). Germline V CDR1 and CDR2: SGHAT, FQNNGV. CDR3 length: 17 amino acids. V was clipped by 4 bases and J by 0 bases, with 15 bases between them. The CDR3 nucleotides are TGTGCCAGCAGCTCGAGTCGGGGTCCTCCGAACACCGGGGAGCTGTTTTTT. This codes for CASSSSRGPPNTGELFF.

The V gene is TRBV2, the J gene TRBJ1-6; D is possibly TRBD1 (6 bases). The CDR3 extends over 16 amino acids. From germline, CDR1 is SNHLY and CDR2 FYNNEI. Trimming pared 4 bases from V and 0 bases from J, leaving 10 bases between. The CDR3: CASSVDRSSYNSPLHF. The CDR3 bases are TGTGCCAGCAGTGTTGACAGGAGCTCCTATAATTCACCCCTCCACTTT.

CDR3 sequence reads: CASSPGTASTDTQYF. CDR3 nucleotide sequence: TGTGCCAGCAGTCCAGGGACAGCTAGCACAGATACGCAGTATTTT. The rearrangement links TRBV6-1 to TRBJ2-3; 7 bases agree with TRBD1. J was trimmed by 0 bases and V by 5 bases; bases with no gene match: 5. The germline gives CDR1 MNHNS, CDR2 SASEGT. This CDR3 is built from 15 residues.

The rearrangement uses TRBV6-1 and TRBJ2-7; 11 bases are a match to TRBD1. This CDR3 region has 18 residues. Germline-derived CDR1 and CDR2 are MNHNS and SASEGT. Trimming cost V 3 bases and J 3 bases; bases outside gene matches: 13. CDR3 DNA sequence: TGTGCCAGCAGTGATAAGTGGGTCAGGACAGGGGGCCGCTACGAGCAGTACTTC. This gives the protein CASSDKWVRTGGRYEQYF.

The V gene is TRBV6-1, the J gene TRBJ2-5; 8 nucleotides align to TRBD2. The junction had 4 bases not matched to a gene; V was cut back by 6 bases and J by 4 bases. Germline V lookup: CDR1 MNHNS, CDR2 SASEGT. The CDR3 has 13 amino acids. CDR3 amino acids: CASSREGRETQYF. In DNA form, the CDR3 reads TGTGCCAGCAGCCGGGAGGGCCGAGAGACCCAGTACTTC.

CDR3 bases: TGTGCCAGCAGCTTATATGGGACAGGGAGCGGGGAGCTGTTTTTT. It specifies CASSLYGTGSGELFF. The chain combines TRBV7-3 with TRBJ2-2; 9 bases agree with TRBD1. The CDR3 contains 15 residues. CDR1 SGHTA and CDR2 FQGTGA come from the germline V gene. V dropped 2 bases and J dropped 7; count of bases not matched to a gene: 5.

V gene TRBV2 combines with J gene TRBJ1-2; D gene unclear. The germline V and J ends were trimmed by 5 bases and 4 bases, with 5 bases remaining between them. This CDR3 is 11 amino acids long. The germline CDR1 and CDR2 sequences are SNHLY and FYNNEI. CDR3 in DNA: TGTGCCAGCAGTTCCCGCTATGGCTACACCTTC. Its protein is CASSSRYGYTF.

This clone was detected only once. The V call is TRBV9, the J call TRBJ2-7, with 9 bases that match TRBD1. V shed 0 bases and J 6 bases; nucleotides not matched to a gene: 7. This CDR3 is built from 15 residues. The germline V gene has CDR1 SGDLS and CDR2 YYNGEE. CDR3 region: CASSVASDRGSEQYF. DNA for the CDR3: TGTGCCAGCAGCGTAGCTTCGGACAGGGGATCCGAGCAGTACTTC.

This chain connects TRBV7-2 to TRBJ2-7, with TRBD2 matching over 7 bases. Germline lookup yields CDR1 SGHTA and CDR2 FQGNSA. Trimming took 2 bases from V and 5 from J; bases not matched to a gene: 9. The CDR3 is 15 amino acids. The CDR3 sequence: CASSLWGSGADEQYF. The CDR3 DNA sequence: TGTGCCAGCAGCTTATGGGGAAGCGGGGCTGACGAGCAGTACTTC.

The chain links TRBV7-8 to TRBJ2-5; TRBD2 matches 8 bases. Matching the DNA end better, TRBJ2-7 makes the J call doubtful. CDR3 length: 14 residues. The germline V gene encodes CDR1 SGHVS and CDR2 FQNEAQ. The CDR3: CASSSRTSKYEQYF. CDR3 nucleotides: TGTGCCAGCAGCTCTCGGACTAGCAAGTACGAGCAGTACTTC.

The chain links TRBV19 to TRBJ2-4; a weak D match, TRBD1 (6 bases). V lost 1 base to trimming and J lost 15 bases, with 19 bases between them. The CDR3 length is 14 residues. Germline V lookup: CDR1 LNHDA, CDR2 SQIVND (reference sequence). CDR3 sequence: CASSIGPTGSPRYF. The CDR3 DNA follows: TGTGCCAGTAGTATAGGCCCCACAGGGTCCCCACGGTACTTC.

V usage is TRBV7-2 and J usage is TRBJ1-1; 7 nucleotides line up with TRBD1. This CDR3 comprises 14 residues. Germline V gives CDR1 SGHTA, CDR2 FQGNSA. V lost 5 bases and J lost 4; bases outside the gene matches: 7. This CDR3 reads CASSADREATEAFF. CDR3 coding DNA: TGTGCCAGCAGCGCAGACAGGGAAGCCACTGAAGCTTTCTTT.

As concerns this clone: At one end the junction does not follow the germline gene, possibly because of a read error. For the CDR3, the DNA is TGTTCCAGCAGCTTAGAGGGGGTCGGTTTTGGAAACACCATATATTTT. This sequence encodes CSSSLEGVGFGNTIYF. The chain carries TRBV7-9 and TRBJ1-3; tentatively, D is TRBD1 (6 bases). Per the germline V gene, CDR1 is SEHNR and CDR2 is FQNEAQ (reference sequence). The CDR3 runs to 16 residues.

This clone was seen only once. The chain joins TRBV23-1 to TRBJ2-3, with a weak D call TRBD2 (5 bases). TRBV23-1 falls under the ORF class, with uncertain function. The V gene lost 0 bases and the J gene lost 2 bases, with 12 bases spanning the gap. The CDR3 runs to 16 residues. The CDR3 reads CASSQSKTNHTDTQYF. The DNA of the CDR3 is TGCGCCAGCAGTCAATCGAAGACTAACCACACAGATACGCAGTATTTT.

The genes are TRBV7-8 and TRBJ1-1; a possible D gene is TRBD1 (5 bases). V was cut by 1 base and J by 1 base, with 10 bases left in between. CDR1 is SGHVS, CDR2 FQNEAQ, per germline. The CDR3 extends over 15 amino acids. The CDR3, as DNA: TGTGCCAGCAGCTTAGACAGGACCCCGAACACTGAAGCTTTCTTT. It is translated as CASSLDRTPNTEAFF.

The V gene is TRBV6-5, the J gene TRBJ2-3; TRBD2 matches 9 bases. CDR3 length: 12 amino acids. Germline CDR1 reads MNHEY; CDR2 reads SVGAGI. V was pared by 6 bases and J by 6 bases, with 1 base of the junction left unmatched. The CDR3 loop reads CASRGLADTQYF. DNA of the CDR3: TGTGCCAGCAGAGGACTAGCGGATACGCAGTATTTT.

In DNA, the CDR3 is TGTGCCAGTAGCGACCAGGGTACTATCGTCCACGAGCAGTACTTC. Translating gives CASSDQGTIVHEQYF. V gene TRBV19 combines with J gene TRBJ2-7; tentative D call: TRBD1 (5 bases). Germline loops: CDR1 LNHDA, CDR2 SQIVND (reference sequence). Trimming pared 6 bases from V and 5 bases from J, leaving 20 bases between. The CDR3 is 15 residues long.

The chain carries TRBV7-8 and TRBJ2-5; TRBD1 might be the D (6 bases). Near its end, the DNA agrees better with TRBJ2-7, so the J call may be wrong. The CDR3 is made up of 15 amino acids. From germline, CDR1 is SGHVS and CDR2 FQNEAQ. In DNA form, the CDR3 reads TGTGCCAGCAGCTTAAGACAGGTTAGCTCCTACGAGCAGTACTTC. Translation gives CASSLRQVSSYEQYF.

The V call is TRBV19, the J call TRBJ1-5, with TRBD1 matching 7 bases. Germline CDR1 is LNHDA and CDR2 is SQIVND (reference sequence). The CDR3 loop spans 15 amino acids. The trim removed 3 bases at V and 1 base at J, leaving 3 bases unmatched. CDR3 loop: CASSMLDRSNQPQHF. The CDR3 nucleotides read TGTGCCAGTAGTATGTTGGACAGGAGCAATCAGCCCCAGCATTTT.

The chain carries TRBV10-3 and TRBJ2-1; 11 nucleotides line up with TRBD2. The germline gives CDR1 ENHRY, CDR2 SYGVKD. The J segment lost 9 bases and the V segment lost 0 bases, leaving 7 bases of the junction unmatched. This CDR3 spans 16 amino acids. This chain's CDR3 is CAISESKGLAGREQFF. CDR3 DNA: TGTGCCATCAGTGAGTCGAAAGGACTAGCGGGTCGTGAGCAGTTCTTC.

The chain links TRBV2 to TRBJ2-1, with a tentative D call TRBD2 (6 bases). This CDR3 region has 15 residues. CDR1 is SNHLY, CDR2 FYNNEI, per germline. Trimming took off 7 bases at V and 2 bases at J, with 15 bases between the two ends. The CDR3, as DNA: TGTGCCAGCAAAGCACGGGGGAGCCCCTACAATGAGCAGTTCTTC. This encodes CASKARGSPYNEQFF.

The V gene is TRBV18, the J gene TRBJ2-3, with a tentative D call TRBD1 (6 bases). The length of the CDR3 is 15 residues. Between the trimmed V and J ends, which lost 5 bases and 3 bases, there was a span of 15 bases. Germline CDR1 and CDR2: KGHSH and LQKENI. The CDR3 coding sequence is TGTGCCAGCTCAACCGGGACATCTCAGACAGATACGCAGTATTTT. The encoded protein is CASSTGTSQTDTQYF.